One and the same sample provided the 8 T cell receptor beta chains below, sequenced in a study of tumor and adjacent non-tumor tissue in lung cancer. The template was RNA from unsorted bulk tissue. TCRbeta libraries were built with three rounds of nested PCR, modified from ARM-PCR. TCRdb independently ran MiXCR on the multiplex PCR reads; one entry per CDR3 protein. The sample records 200,000 to 250,000 distinct CDR3 sequences, 71% being singletons. The material sequenced was lung tumor tissue. All receptors come from a man aged 60-69 years with non-small cell lung cancer.

In the case of this clonotype: A read error may account for a junction end that differs from germline. J is TRBJ2-2 and V is TRBV29-1, with TRBD1 matching 7 bases. The V gene's germline CDR1 is SQVTM and CDR2 ANQGSEA. The CDR3 contains 13 residues. DNA of the CDR3: TGCAGCGTCCGGGACAGCTGCTCCGGGGAGATGTTTTTT. Amino acid sequence: CSVRDSCSGEMFF.

The chain employs TRBV7-9 and TRBJ2-7, with D hard to call. Trimming left V 7 bases short and J 4 bases short, with 14 bases between. Looked up from germline, CDR1 is SEHNR and CDR2 is FQNEAQ (reference sequence). This CDR3 spans 13 amino acids. The chain's CDR3 is CASNLWTEYEQYF. CDR3 DNA: TGTGCCAGCAACTTGTGGACGGAATACGAGCAGTACTTC.

The gene calls are TRBV6-5 and TRBJ2-7, with D perhaps given as TRBD1 or TRBD2 (5 bases each). Trimming took off 2 bases at V and 3 bases at J, with 14 bases between the two ends. The CDR3 contains 15 residues. CDR1 and CDR2 (germline): MNHEY, SVGAGI. DNA for the CDR3: TGTGCCAGCAGTTACCAGTGGGGCGGGCACTACGAGCAGTACTTC. It codes for CASSYQWGGHYEQYF.

This clonotype has only a few counts. The chain links TRBV20-1 to TRBJ2-1, with 14 positions matching TRBD2. The CDR3 is 18 amino acids. In germline, CDR1 is DFQATT, CDR2 SNEGSKA (reference sequence). The junction had 16 bases not matched to a gene; V was cut back by 6 bases and J by 6 bases. Here the CDR3 DNA reads TGCAGTGCGGCGGGACTAGCGGGAGTGGTGGGTCTTTCCAATGAGCAGTTCTTC. This translates into CSAAGLAGVVGLSNEQFF.

On this clonotype itself: No conserved phenylalanine or tryptophan is present at the end of the CDR3, so a read error is the likely explanation. V usage is TRBV11-3 and J usage is TRBJ2-3; 11 nucleotides align to TRBD2. Germline V lookup: CDR1 SGHNT, CDR2 YENEEA. The CDR3 length is 17 residues. CDR3 protein: CVSSFDVSGGAGDTQYS. CDR3 DNA: TGTGTCAGCAGCTTCGATGTTAGCGGGGGGGCAGGAGATACGCAGTATTCT.

Points on this clonotype: A junction boundary mismatches the germline segment, possibly from a read error. The chain recombines TRBV4-1 with TRBJ2-2; D may be TRBD1 (5 bases). Germline V gives CDR1 MGHRA, CDR2 YSYEKL. This CDR3 has 16 amino acids. The CDR3 loop reads CASSQVSGANSGELFF. CDR3 bases: TGCGCCAGCAGCCAAGTTTCTGGGGCGAACTCCGGGGAGCTGTTTTTT.

This clonotype was seen only once. V usage is TRBV12-3 or TRBV12-4 and J usage is TRBJ1-2; D remains ambiguous. CDR3 length equals 13 residues. Trimming took 5 bases from V and 4 from J, leaving 11 bases between them. The CDR3 reads CASSPEPGYGYTF. In nucleotides, the CDR3 is TGTGCCAGCAGTCCCGAACCGGGCTATGGCTACACCTTC.

This clonotype was observed a single time. Given the absence of the conserved phenylalanine or tryptophan at the CDR3 end, a read error is likely. The V and J genes are TRBV4-1 and TRBJ1-3; unclear D gene. The CDR3 covers 17 residues. CDR1 is MGHRA and CDR2 is YSYEKL in the germline V gene. The CDR3 DNA sequence: TGTGCCAGCAGCCATCCGCACAGTGAACGCTCTGGAAACACCATATATTCT. Translation gives CASSHPHSERSGNTIYS.